This passage covers 8 T cell receptor beta chains from one sample sequenced in a study of T cell responses to AZD1222 COVID-19 vaccine. TCRdb keeps only in-frame clones here, not all; method: immunoSEQ multiplex PCR. The sample holds some 98,000 clones, about four fifths seen once. The input for sequencing was peripheral blood, taken 28 days after the second AZD1222 dose. The receptors here all came from an adult who received the AZD1222 COVID-19 vaccine.

Notes on this clone: The sample contains more than one DNA sequence encoding this CDR3. The V gene is TRBV12-3 or TRBV12-4, the J gene TRBJ1-2, with D maybe TRBD1 (5 bases). V gave up 6 bases and J gave up 6 bases, with 8 bases separating them. This CDR3 contains 11 residues. CDR3 sequence (DNA): TGTGCCAGCAGCCTAGGGGATGGCTACACCTTC. The encoded protein is CASSLGDGYTF.

The rearrangement joins TRBV2 to TRBJ2-4, with D perhaps TRBD1 (6 bases). This CDR3 contains 14 residues. Trimming shortened V by 7 bases and J by 8 bases, and 18 bases separated the two germline ends. Germline V CDR1 and CDR2: SNHLY, FYNNEI. The CDR3 DNA sequence: TGTGCCAGCACCTATGATCAGGGGACGGACATTCAGTACTTC. Translation: CASTYDQGTDIQYF.

V and J are TRBV14 and TRBJ2-1; TRBD2 aligns across 14 bases. Germline V gene data show CDR1 as SGHDN and CDR2 as FVKESK. After removal of 7 bases from V and 8 bases from J, the junction contained 13 bases not matched to a gene. CDR3 length: 17 amino acids. The CDR3 nucleotides read TGTGCCAGCACCTCGCTCCCGGGACTAGCGGGAGCAGATGAGCAGTTCTTC. Residues: CASTSLPGLAGADEQFF. Together with reference TRBV14 and TRBJ2-1, the CDR3 gives the full variable domain: EAGVTQFPSHSVIEKGQTVTLRCDPISGHDNLYWYRRVMGKEIKFLLHFVKESKQDESGMPNNRFLAERTGGTYSTLKVQPAELEDSGVYFCASTSLPGLAGADEQFFGPGTRLTVL.

This chain connects TRBV7-2 to TRBJ1-2, with a possible D match to TRBD1 (6 bases). V gave up 8 bases and J gave up 3 bases, with 19 bases separating them. The CDR3 consists of 15 residues. Germline V gene sequence: CDR1 SGHTA, CDR2 FQGNSA. The CDR3 sequence is CASGTTRGFDYGYTF. CDR3 DNA sequence: TGTGCCAGCGGGACCACCAGGGGATTTGACTATGGCTACACCTTC.

Only one count was recorded for this clone. This rearrangement joins TRBV20-1 to TRBJ1-1; D is perhaps TRBD1 (5 bases). Germline CDR1 is DFQATT and CDR2 is SNEGSKA (reference sequence). The CDR3 extends over 11 amino acids. The V end lost 3 bases, the J end lost 10 bases, and 12 bases lay between the germline ends. CDR3 protein: CSARASGRAFF. CDR3 sequence (DNA): TGCAGTGCTAGGGCCTCGGGGCGAGCTTTCTTT.

The V gene is TRBV9, the J gene TRBJ2-5; the match to TRBD1 covers 7 bases. V lost 0 bases to trimming and J lost 5 bases; unmatched junction nucleotides: 10. Germline V gives CDR1 SGDLS, CDR2 YYNGEE. This CDR3 spans 16 amino acids. For the CDR3, the DNA is TGTGCCAGCAGCGTAGGACACAGGGGATTATCGGAGACCCAGTACTTC. Protein product: CASSVGHRGLSETQYF.

This chain connects TRBV19 to TRBJ1-2; 7 bases match TRBD1. The CDR3 is 13 amino acids. CDR1 is LNHDA, CDR2 SQIVND, per germline (reference sequence). The trim removed 3 bases at V and 6 bases at J, leaving 4 bases unmatched. The CDR3 sequence: CASSITGVHGYTF. Written as DNA, the CDR3 is TGTGCCAGTAGTATTACAGGGGTCCATGGCTACACCTTC.

The genes are TRBV3-1 (or the pseudogene TRBV3-2) and TRBJ2-7, with D unresolved. Per the germline V gene, CDR1 is LGHDT and CDR2 is YNNKEL (reference sequence). The CDR3 contains 13 residues. Trimming pared 3 bases from V and 4 bases from J, leaving 10 bases between. The CDR3 coding sequence is TGTGCCAGCAGCCAGAACGGGTGGTACGAGCAGTACTTC. It codes for CASSQNGWYEQYF.